The entry that follows covers one TCR beta chain sequence. V lost 6 bases and J 0 bases, leaving 15 bases between the germline ends. Germline CDR1 and CDR2: SGHTA and FQGNSA. This CDR3 is 16 amino acids long. This specimen belongs to a study of blood T cell repertoires in COVID-19. On the study more broadly: The United States, Italy and Spain supplied acute and convalescent COVID-19 samples.

Repertoires were generated with immunoSEQ multiplex PCR, while TCRdb's copy carries only in-frame clones and drops some. Of 200,000 to 250,000 clones in the sample, 80% to 90% were seen once. This clonotype was obtained from a man older than 75 with acute or convalescent COVID-19. The specimen sequenced was peripheral blood. The chain joins TRBV7-2 to TRBJ2-1; D unclear. The CDR3 sequence: CASSSAGSRSYNEQFF. The CDR3 nucleotides read TGTGCCAGCAGTTCAGCAGGCAGTCGCTCCTACAATGAGCAGTTCTTC.